The clone carrying this T cell receptor (beta chain) was detected many times. This record belongs to a study of metastatic and nonmetastatic thyroid tumors. Ahead of thyroid surgery, no patient had received treatment of any kind. TCRdb called clones again from the PCR reads with MiXCR. Of about 40,000 clones listed, over 9.5% are singletons. V lost 7 bases to trimming and J lost 2 bases; unmatched junction nucleotides: 8. This CDR3 spans 15 amino acids. Per the germline V gene, CDR1 is LGHDT and CDR2 is YNNKEL (reference sequence). The TCR originated in a female donor with papillary thyroid cancer or a benign thyroid nodule (not recorded which). Some clones in this sample may be carry-over from other donors' samples. The source material was blood. This chain uses TRBV3-1 with TRBJ2-1; 7 nucleotides match TRBD2. CDR3 loop: CASTPTSDTYNEQFF. The CDR3 nucleotides read TGTGCCAGCACTCCTACTAGCGACACCTACAATGAGCAGTTCTTC.